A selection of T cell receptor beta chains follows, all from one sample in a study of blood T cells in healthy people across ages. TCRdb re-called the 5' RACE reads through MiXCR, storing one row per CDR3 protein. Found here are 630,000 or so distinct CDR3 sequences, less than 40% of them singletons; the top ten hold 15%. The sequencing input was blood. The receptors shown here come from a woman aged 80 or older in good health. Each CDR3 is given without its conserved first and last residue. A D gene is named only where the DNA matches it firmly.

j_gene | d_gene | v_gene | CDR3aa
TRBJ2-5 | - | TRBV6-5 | ASSYAGFQETQY
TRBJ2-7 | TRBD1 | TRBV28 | AIKRGPESDEQY
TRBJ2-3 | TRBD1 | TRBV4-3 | ASSQDNRGADTQY
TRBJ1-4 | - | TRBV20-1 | SARAATNEKLY
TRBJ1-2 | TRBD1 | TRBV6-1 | ASSIKKQGAVAGVQGYT
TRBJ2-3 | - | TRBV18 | ASSPLPGTDTQY
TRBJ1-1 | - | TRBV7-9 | ASSSQPRLEAF
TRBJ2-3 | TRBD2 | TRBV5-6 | ASSLRTSGRADTRY
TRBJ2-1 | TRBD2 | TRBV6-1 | ASLSGLAPNEQF
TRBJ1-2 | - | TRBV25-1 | ASSENGGLGWGYT
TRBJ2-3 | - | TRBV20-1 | SASTWGTDTQY
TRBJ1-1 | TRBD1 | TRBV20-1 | SARESQGVGAF
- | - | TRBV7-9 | ASSLRSLSYEQY
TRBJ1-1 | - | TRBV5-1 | ASSSVGNMNTEAF
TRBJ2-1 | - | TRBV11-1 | ASSHLRVGSYNEQF
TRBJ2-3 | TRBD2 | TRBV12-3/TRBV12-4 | ASSASGFRTDTQY
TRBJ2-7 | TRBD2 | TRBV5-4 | ASSFGLAGESPYEQY
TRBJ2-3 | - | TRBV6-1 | ASSALDGDTQY
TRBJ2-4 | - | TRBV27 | ASSEPPGPGREQY
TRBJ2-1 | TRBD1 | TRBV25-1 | ASSGSGTVEQF
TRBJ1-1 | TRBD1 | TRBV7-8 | ASSLATGGRTEAF
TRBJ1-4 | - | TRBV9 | ASSPHSLRATNEKLF
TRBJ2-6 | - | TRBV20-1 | SARDMRSGANVLT
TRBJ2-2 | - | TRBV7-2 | ASSLVAADTGELF
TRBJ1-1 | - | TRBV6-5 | ASSYQDSGIVTEAF
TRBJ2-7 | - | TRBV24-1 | ATSGVYEQY
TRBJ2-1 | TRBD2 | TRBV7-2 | ASSLERTSGKGEQF
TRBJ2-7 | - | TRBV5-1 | AGSLDLAVNEQY
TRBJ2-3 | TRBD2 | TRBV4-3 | ASSQDPTSADTQY
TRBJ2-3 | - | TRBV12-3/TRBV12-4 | ASSWRALSTDTQY
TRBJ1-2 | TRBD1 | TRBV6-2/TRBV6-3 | ASSNGQGSYGYT
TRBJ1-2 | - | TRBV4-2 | ASSPRGSGGNGYT
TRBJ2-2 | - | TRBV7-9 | ASSLFPLLGASGELF